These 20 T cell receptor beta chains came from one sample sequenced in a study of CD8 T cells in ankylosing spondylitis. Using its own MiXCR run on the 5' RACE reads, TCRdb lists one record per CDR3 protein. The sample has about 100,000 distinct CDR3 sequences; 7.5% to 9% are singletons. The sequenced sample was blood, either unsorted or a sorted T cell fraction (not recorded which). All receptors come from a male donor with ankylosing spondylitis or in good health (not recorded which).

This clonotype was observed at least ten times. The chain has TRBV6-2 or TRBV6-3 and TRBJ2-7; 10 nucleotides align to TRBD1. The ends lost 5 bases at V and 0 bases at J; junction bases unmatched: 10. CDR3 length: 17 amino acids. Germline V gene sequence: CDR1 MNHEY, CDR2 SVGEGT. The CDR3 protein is CASSQPPGQGFSYEQYF. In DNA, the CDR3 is TGTGCCAGCAGTCAACCGCCGGGACAGGGGTTCTCCTACGAGCAGTACTTC.

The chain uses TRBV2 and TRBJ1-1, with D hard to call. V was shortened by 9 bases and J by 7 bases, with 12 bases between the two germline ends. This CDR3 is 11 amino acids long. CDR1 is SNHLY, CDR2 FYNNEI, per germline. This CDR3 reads CASVPGSEAFF. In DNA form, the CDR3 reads TGTGCCAGTGTGCCGGGAAGTGAAGCTTTCTTT. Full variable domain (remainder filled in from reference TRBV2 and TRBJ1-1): EPEVTQTPSHQVTQMGQEVILRCVPISNHLYFYWYRQILGQKVEFLVSFYNNEISEKSEIFDDQFSVERPDGSNFTLKIRSTKLEDSAMYFCASVPGSEAFFGQGTRLTVV.

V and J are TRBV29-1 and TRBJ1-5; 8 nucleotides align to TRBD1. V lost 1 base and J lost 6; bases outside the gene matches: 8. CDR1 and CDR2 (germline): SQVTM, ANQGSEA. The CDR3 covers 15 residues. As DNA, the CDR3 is TGCAGCGTTGAAGTACAGGGGGATGGGGTTCAGCCCCAGCATTTT. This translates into CSVEVQGDGVQPQHF.

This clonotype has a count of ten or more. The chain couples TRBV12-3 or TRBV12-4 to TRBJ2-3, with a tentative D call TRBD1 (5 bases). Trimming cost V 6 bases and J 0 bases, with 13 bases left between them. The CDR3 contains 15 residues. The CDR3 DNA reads TGTGCCAGCAGCCGCCAGGGAACTAGCACAGATACGCAGTATTTT. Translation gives CASSRQGTSTDTQYF.

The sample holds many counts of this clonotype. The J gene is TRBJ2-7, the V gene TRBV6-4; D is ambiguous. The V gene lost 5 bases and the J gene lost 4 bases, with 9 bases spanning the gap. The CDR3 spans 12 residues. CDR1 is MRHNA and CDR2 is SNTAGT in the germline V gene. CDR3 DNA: TGTGCCAGCAGTCCTTTGGTGTACGAGCAGTACTTC. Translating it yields CASSPLVYEQYF.

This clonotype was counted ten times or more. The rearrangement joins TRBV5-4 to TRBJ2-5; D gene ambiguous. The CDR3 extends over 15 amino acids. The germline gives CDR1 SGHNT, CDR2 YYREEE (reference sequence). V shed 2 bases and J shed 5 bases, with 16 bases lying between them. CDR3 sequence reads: CASSLVAGLWETQYF. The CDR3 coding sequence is TGTGCCAGCAGCTTAGTTGCCGGCCTGTGGGAGACCCAGTACTTC.

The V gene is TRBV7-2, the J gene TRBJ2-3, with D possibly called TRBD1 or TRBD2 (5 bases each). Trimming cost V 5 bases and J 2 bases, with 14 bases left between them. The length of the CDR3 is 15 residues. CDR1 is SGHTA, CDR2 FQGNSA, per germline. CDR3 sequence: CASSPGTAFTDTQYF. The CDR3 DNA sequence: TGTGCCAGCAGCCCCGGGACGGCCTTCACAGATACGCAGTATTTT. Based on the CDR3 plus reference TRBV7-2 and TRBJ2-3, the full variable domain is GAGVSQSPSNKVTEKGKDVELRCDPISGHTALYWYRQSLGQGLEFLIYFQGNSAPDKSGLPSDRFSAERTGGSVSTLTIQRTQQEDSAVYLCASSPGTAFTDTQYFGPGTRLTVL.

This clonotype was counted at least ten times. In DNA, the CDR3 is TGTGCCAGCAGCTTAAGACTAGCGGGGGGTCAAGACCAAGAGACCCAGTACTTC. Its protein product is CASSLRLAGGQDQETQYF. This rearrangement joins TRBV11-2 to TRBJ2-5; 13 bases map to TRBD2. Germline values: CDR1 SGHAT, CDR2 FQNNGV. The CDR3 has 18 amino acids. Trimming took 2 bases from V and 0 from J; bases not matched to a gene: 6.

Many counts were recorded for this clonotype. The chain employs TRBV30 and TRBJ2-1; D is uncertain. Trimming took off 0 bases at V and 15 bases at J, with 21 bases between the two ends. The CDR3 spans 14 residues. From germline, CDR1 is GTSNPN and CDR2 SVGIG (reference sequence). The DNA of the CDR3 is TGTGCCTGGAGTGTAGGTATTCAAACGGCAAGATTGTTCTTC. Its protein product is CAWSVGIQTARLFF.

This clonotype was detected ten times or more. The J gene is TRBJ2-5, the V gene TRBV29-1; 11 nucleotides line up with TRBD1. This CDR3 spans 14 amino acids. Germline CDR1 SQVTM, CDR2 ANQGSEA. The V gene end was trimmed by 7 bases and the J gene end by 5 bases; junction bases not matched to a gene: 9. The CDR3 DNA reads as TGCAGCGCTATCCGGACAGGGGGCCGGGAGACCCAGTACTTC. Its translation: CSAIRTGGRETQYF. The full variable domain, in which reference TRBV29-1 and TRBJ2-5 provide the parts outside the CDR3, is SAVISQKPSRDICQRGTSLTIQCQVDSQVTMMFWYRQQPGQSLTLIATANQGSEATYESGFVIDKFPISRPNLTFSTLTVSNMSPEDSSIYLCSAIRTGGRETQYFGPGTRLLVL.

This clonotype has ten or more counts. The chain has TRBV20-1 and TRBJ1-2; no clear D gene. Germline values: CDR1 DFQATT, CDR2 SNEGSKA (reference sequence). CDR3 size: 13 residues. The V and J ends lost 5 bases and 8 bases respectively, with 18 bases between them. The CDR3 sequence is CSASFDISGGYTF. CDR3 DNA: TGCAGTGCTTCCTTCGACATCTCGGGAGGCTACACCTTC.

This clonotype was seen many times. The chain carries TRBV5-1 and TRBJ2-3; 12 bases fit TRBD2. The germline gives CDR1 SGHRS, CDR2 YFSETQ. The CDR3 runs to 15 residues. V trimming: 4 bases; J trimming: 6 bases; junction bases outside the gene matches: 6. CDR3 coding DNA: TGCGCCAGCAGCACTAGCGGGGGGTCCGGTGATACGCAGTATTTT. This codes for CASSTSGGSGDTQYF.

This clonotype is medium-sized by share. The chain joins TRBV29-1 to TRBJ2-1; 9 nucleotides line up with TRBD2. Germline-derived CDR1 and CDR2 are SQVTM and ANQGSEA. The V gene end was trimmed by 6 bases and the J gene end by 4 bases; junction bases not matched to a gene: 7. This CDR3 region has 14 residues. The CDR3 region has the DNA TGCAGCGTAAAAGGACTAGCGATTTACAATGAGCAGTTCTTC. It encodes CSVKGLAIYNEQFF.

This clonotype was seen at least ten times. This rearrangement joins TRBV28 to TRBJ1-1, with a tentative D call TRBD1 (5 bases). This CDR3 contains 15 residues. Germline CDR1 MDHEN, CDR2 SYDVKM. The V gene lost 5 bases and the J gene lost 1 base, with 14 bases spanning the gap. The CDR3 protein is CASSLGGNQNTEAFF. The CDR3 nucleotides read TGTGCCAGCAGTCTCGGGGGGAATCAGAACACTGAAGCTTTCTTT.

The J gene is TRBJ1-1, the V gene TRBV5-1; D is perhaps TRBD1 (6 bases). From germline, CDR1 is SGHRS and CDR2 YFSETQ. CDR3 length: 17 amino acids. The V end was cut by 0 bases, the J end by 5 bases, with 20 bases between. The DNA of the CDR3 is TGCGCCAGCAGCTTGGACGGATCGGGGGGGCGGAGGACTGAAGCTTTCTTT. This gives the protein CASSLDGSGGRRTEAFF.

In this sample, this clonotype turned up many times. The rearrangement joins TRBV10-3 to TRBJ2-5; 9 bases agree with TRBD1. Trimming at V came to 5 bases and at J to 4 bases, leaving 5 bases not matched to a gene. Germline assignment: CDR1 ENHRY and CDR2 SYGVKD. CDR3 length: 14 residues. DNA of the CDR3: TGTGCCATCAGTCCGGGACAGGGTAGAGAGACCCAGTACTTC. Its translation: CAISPGQGRETQYF.

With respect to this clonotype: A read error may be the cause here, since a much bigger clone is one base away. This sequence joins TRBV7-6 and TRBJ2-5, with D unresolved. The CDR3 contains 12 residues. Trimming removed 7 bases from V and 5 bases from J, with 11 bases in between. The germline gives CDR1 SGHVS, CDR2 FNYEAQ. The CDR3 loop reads CASNQSGETQYF. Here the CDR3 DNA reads TGTGCCAGCAACCAATCCGGGGAGACCCAGTACTTC.

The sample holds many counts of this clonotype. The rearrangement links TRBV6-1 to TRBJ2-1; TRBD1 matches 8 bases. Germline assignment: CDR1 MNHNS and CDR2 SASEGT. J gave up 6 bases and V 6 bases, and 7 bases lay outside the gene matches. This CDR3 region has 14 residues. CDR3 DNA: TGTGCCAGCAGCCGGGACAGGCGGCCCAATGAGCAGTTCTTC. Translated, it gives CASSRDRRPNEQFF.

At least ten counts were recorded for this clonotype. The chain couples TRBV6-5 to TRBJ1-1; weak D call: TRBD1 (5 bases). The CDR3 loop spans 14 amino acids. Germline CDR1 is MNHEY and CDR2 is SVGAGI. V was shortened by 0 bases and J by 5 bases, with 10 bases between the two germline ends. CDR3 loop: CASSYSPGGTEAFF. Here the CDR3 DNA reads TGTGCCAGCAGTTACTCCCCCGGGGGAACTGAAGCTTTCTTT.

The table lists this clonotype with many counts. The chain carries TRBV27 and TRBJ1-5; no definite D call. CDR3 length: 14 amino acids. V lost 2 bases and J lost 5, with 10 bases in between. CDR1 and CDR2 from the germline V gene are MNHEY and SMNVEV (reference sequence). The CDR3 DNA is TGTGCCAGCAGTTTAAGAGGGTTCGATCAGCCCCAGCATTTT. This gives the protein CASSLRGFDQPQHF.